This TCR beta chain was obtained from a study of shared clonotypes between healthy human individuals. Study background: Three men and two women, aged 18 to 49, were donors.

The CDR3 consists of 16 residues. V lost 3 bases, J lost 2 bases, and 4 bases stayed unmatched. Germline assignment: CDR1 LNHDA and CDR2 SQIVND (reference sequence). TCRdb's table, derived via immunoSEQ multiplex PCR, lists solely in-frame clones and lacks some. Of about 490,000 clones listed, 76% are singletons. The clonotype comes from a middle-aged woman in good health. Some clones in this sample may be carry-over from other donors' samples. The chain joins TRBV19 to TRBJ1-5; TRBD1 aligns across 10 bases. The sequencing sample was made of PBMCs. For the CDR3, the DNA is TGTGCCAGTAGTATGCGGGACAGGGGACGCAATCAGCCCCAGCATTTT. As protein: CASSMRDRGRNQPQHF.